This T cell receptor (beta chain) was documented in a study of blood T cell repertoires in COVID-19. The CDR3 is made up of 18 amino acids. V gave up 4 bases and J gave up 2 bases; unmatched junction bases: 14. Looked up from germline, CDR1 is SEHNR and CDR2 is FQNEAQ (reference sequence). The repertoire was sequenced with immunoSEQ multiplex PCR; TCRdb's copy has only in-frame clones and lacks some. The data hold around 30,000 clones, with roughly 77% observed a single time. The sample consisted of peripheral blood. The V gene is TRBV7-9, the J gene TRBJ2-3; 8 bases are a match to TRBD2. The clonotype originates from a man older than 75 with active or convalescent COVID-19. CDR3 sequence reads: CASSSPTSGWEATDTQYF. CDR3 nucleotides: TGTGCCAGCAGCTCTCCTACTAGCGGTTGGGAGGCCACAGATACGCAGTATTTT.